The next 12 T cell receptor beta chains were all read from a single sample in a study of shared clonotypes between healthy human individuals. TCRdb's copy holds only in-frame clones and misses some; the assay was immunoSEQ multiplex PCR. Of fewer than 1 million clones in the sample, 90% to 98% are singletons; the top ten hold around 0.25%. Naive CD8 cells lacked CD45RO, underwent positive selection for CCR7 and left out terminally differentiated effector memory CD45RA+ cells. The sequencing sample was made of naive CD8+ T cells sorted from blood. The receptors were sampled from a man aged 25 to 40 in good health.

The rearrangement uses TRBV29-1 and TRBJ1-4; no definite D call. Germline V CDR1 and CDR2: SQVTM, ANQGSEA. V gave up 1 base and J gave up 5 bases, with 8 bases separating them. The CDR3 contains 13 residues. CDR3 protein: CSVEGGDNEKLFF. As DNA, the CDR3 is TGCAGCGTTGAAGGAGGAGACAATGAAAAACTGTTTTTT.

The V and J genes are TRBV28 and TRBJ2-1; the match to TRBD2 covers 9 bases. This CDR3 is built from 16 residues. Germline-derived CDR1 and CDR2 are MDHEN and SYDVKM. The V segment lost 4 bases and the J segment 7 bases; nucleotides outside the gene matches: 11. CDR3 protein: CASSSRAGGQANEQFF. CDR3 nucleotides: TGTGCCAGCAGTTCTCGGGCGGGAGGGCAAGCGAATGAGCAGTTCTTC.

This chain links TRBV11-2 with TRBJ2-7; the D is unclear. Trimming cost V 1 base and J 2 bases, with 9 bases left between them. The CDR3 spans 14 residues. Germline values: CDR1 SGHAT, CDR2 FQNNGV. CDR3 DNA sequence: TGTGCCAGCAGCTTAGGTCTGCCCCCCTACGAGCAGTACTTC. Residues: CASSLGLPPYEQYF.

The chain employs TRBV7-9 and TRBJ2-1; D assignment may be TRBD1 or TRBD2 (6 bases each). This CDR3 is 14 amino acids long. Germline V gene data show CDR1 as SEHNR and CDR2 as FQNEAQ (reference sequence). Trimming pared 4 bases from V and 7 bases from J, leaving 14 bases between. CDR3 sequence reads: CASSSGAPRNEQFF. The DNA of the CDR3 is TGTGCCAGCAGCTCGGGGGCCCCGAGGAATGAGCAGTTCTTC.

The J gene is TRBJ2-1, the V gene TRBV7-9; 9 bases are a match to TRBD2. Germline CDR1 reads SEHNR; CDR2 reads FQNEAQ (reference sequence). Losses at the gene ends were 4 bases for V and 10 bases for J; bases not matched to a gene: 11. The CDR3 extends over 15 amino acids. This chain's CDR3 is CASSSTRLAGYEQFF. DNA for the CDR3: TGTGCCAGCAGCTCCACTCGGCTAGCGGGATACGAGCAGTTCTTC.

The rearrangement links TRBV6-6 to TRBJ1-1; D is undetermined. This CDR3 has 11 residues. Germline loops: CDR1 MNHNY, CDR2 SVGAGI (reference sequence). V lost 6 bases and J 7 bases, leaving 9 bases between the germline ends. CDR3 amino acids: CASRNRDEAFF. DNA of the CDR3: TGTGCCAGCAGAAATAGAGATGAAGCTTTCTTT.

Here the CDR3 reads CASSSYLTGGRSSHGEQYF. CDR3 sequence (DNA): TGCGCCAGCAGCTCTTACCTAACAGGGGGCCGATCCTCTCATGGCGAGCAGTACTTC. This chain uses TRBV5-1 with TRBJ2-7; 9 bases fit TRBD1. The J segment lost 6 bases and the V segment lost 3 bases, leaving 22 bases of the junction unmatched. The germline V gene has CDR1 SGHRS and CDR2 YFSETQ. CDR3 length: 19 residues.

The chain recombines TRBV19 with TRBJ2-7; D is ambiguous. Germline V gene lookup returns CDR1 LNHDA and CDR2 SQIVND (reference sequence). V lost 5 bases to trimming and J lost 0 bases, with 11 bases between them. This CDR3 is 14 amino acids long. The CDR3 DNA reads as TGTGCCAGTAGTCCGAGCCCTAGCTCCTACGAGCAGTACTTC. It translates to CASSPSPSSYEQYF.

Worth noting for this clone: In the same sample, other DNA sequences code for this CDR3. The chain employs TRBV7-7 and TRBJ2-6; D is unresolved. Germline V gene sequence: CDR1 SSHAT, CDR2 FNYEAQ (reference sequence). V was cut by 5 bases and J by 5 bases, with 19 bases left in between. The CDR3 totals 17 residues. DNA for the CDR3: TGTGCCAGCAGCCGGCTGCTACCACAAAGTCGGGCCAACGTCCTGACTTTC. Translation: CASSRLLPQSRANVLTF.

The V gene is TRBV7-9, the J gene TRBJ2-1; D ambiguous. Germline V gene lookup returns CDR1 SEHNR and CDR2 FQNEAQ (reference sequence). Trimming took 8 bases from V and 7 from J, leaving 9 bases between them. The CDR3 covers 11 residues. CDR3 DNA sequence: TGTGCCAGCGGGTCAATTAATGAGCAGTTCTTC. Translated: CASGSINEQFF.

The rearrangement joins TRBV5-6 to TRBJ1-5; 10 bases are a match to TRBD1. The CDR3 consists of 16 residues. CDR1 is SGHDT, CDR2 YYEEEE, per germline. The junction had 7 bases not matched to a gene; V was cut back by 1 base and J by 6 bases. In DNA form, the CDR3 reads TGTGCCAGCAGCTTGAAGACAGGGGGCTTGGGTCAGCCCCAGCATTTT. This codes for CASSLKTGGLGQPQHF.

The V gene is TRBV7-2, the J gene TRBJ2-1, with D unresolved. Between the trimmed V and J ends, which lost 0 bases and 8 bases, there was a span of 11 bases. Germline V CDR1 and CDR2: SGHTA, FQGNSA. CDR3 length: 14 residues. This CDR3 is CASSLAVGYDEQFF. The CDR3 DNA sequence: TGTGCCAGCAGCTTAGCAGTAGGGTACGATGAGCAGTTCTTC.